The entry below describes one T cell receptor beta chain. This record belongs to a study of blood T cell repertoires in COVID-19. There are 15 residues in the CDR3. Deletions cut 1 base from V and 7 bases from J, with 12 bases between. Per germline, CDR1 SGDLS and CDR2 YYNGEE. Here immunoSEQ multiplex PCR was the method, and the copy in TCRdb shows in-frame clones only, minus some. The repertoire consists of some 150,000 clones, with roughly 81% occurring once and the leading ten covering 1.1%. The V gene is TRBV9, the J gene TRBJ1-6; no clear D. What was sequenced was peripheral blood. This clonotype was obtained from a man aged 40-49 years with acute or convalescent COVID-19. The CDR3 region has the DNA TGTGCCAGCAGCGTATCAGGAACAGCCAATTCACCCCTCCACTTT. Amino acids: CASSVSGTANSPLHF.